This TCR beta chain was recorded in a study of blood T cell repertoires in COVID-19. Study information: T cells, B-cell-depleted T cells, or PBMCs supplied cDNA or gDNA.

The CDR3 spans 15 residues. V gave up 4 bases and J gave up 0 bases, with 13 bases separating them. Germline lookup yields CDR1 KGHSH and CDR2 LQKENI. The method was immunoSEQ multiplex PCR; TCRdb's version includes in-frame clones alone and lacks a portion of them. The sample shows 150,000 to 200,000 clones, about 87% of them seen only once. This chain joins TRBV18 and TRBJ2-7, with D tentatively TRBD1 (5 bases). The origin of this receptor is a man aged 18 to 30 with active or convalescent COVID-19. The source material was peripheral blood. The CDR3 region is CASSQLTGYSYEQYF. The CDR3 DNA follows: TGTGCCAGCTCACAATTAACAGGTTACTCCTACGAGCAGTACTTC.